The entry below gives a single T cell receptor beta chain sequence along with its context. What it recognizes is unknown. This record belongs to a study of T cells in narcolepsy. Study summary: Healthy controls were enrolled alongside patients with narcolepsy type 1 or type 2.

Study outcomes and limitations: Comparing one patient's CSF and blood CD4+ clonotypes highlighted HCRT- and TRIB2-specific autoreactive clonotypes. Some memory CD4+ repertoires had no autoreactive clone sequences. Reportedly, autoreactive clonotypes were serially detected in patients' blood but not controls'.

The method was immunoSEQ multiplex PCR; TCRdb's version includes in-frame clones alone and lacks a portion of them. The table includes 25,000 to 35,000 clones, less than 85% detected once. The sequenced sample consisted of memory (CD45RA-) CD4+ T cells from blood. The TCR was taken from a human donor in good health.

CDR3 coding DNA: TGTGCCAGCAGCAGGCGTAGCGGGAGGACGAAGTTCTTC. As protein: CASSRRSGRTKFF. The chain combines TRBV21-1 with TRBJ2-1; the table calls TRBD2, which could not be checked here. TRBV21-1 counts as a pseudogene. The length of the CDR3 is 13 residues.